The sequence of this T cell receptor beta chain was determined in a study of cytomegalovirus exposure and HLA in healthy donors. Concerning this clone: Its specificity is unknown.

With 60 Vbeta and 13 Jbeta primers, the PCR was carried out. The assay was immunoSEQ multiplex PCR, and TCRdb's table has in-frame clones only and misses some. The table includes 200,000 to 250,000 clones, over 60% detected once. V trimming: 10 bases; J trimming: 5 bases; junction bases outside the gene matches: 11. The germline CDR1 and CDR2 sequences are MDHEN and SYDVKM. CDR3 size: 14 residues. Broader study findings: Presence/absence analyses treated sequencing depth as roughly uniform across donors. The study listed approximately 160 cytomegalovirus-associated TCR beta chains. Reported findings show TCR beta sequences accurately forecast HLA-A and HLA-B alleles in most subjects. A classifier reportedly called cytomegalovirus status with high sensitivity and specificity.

The TCR was taken from a man aged 18 to 29 in good health and CMV-seronegative. Material for sequencing was PBMCs. This chain uses TRBV28 with TRBJ1-2, with 9 bases aligning to TRBD1. This chain's CDR3 is CATRDRASSYGYTF. CDR3 in DNA: TGTGCCACCCGGGACAGGGCCTCTTCTTATGGCTACACCTTC.